The 27 T cell receptor beta chains in this list originate from one sample, sequenced in a study of blood T cell repertoires in COVID-19. The repertoire was sequenced with immunoSEQ multiplex PCR; TCRdb's copy has only in-frame clones and lacks some. The sample contains roughly 340,000 clones, around 87% of which appear only once. The material sequenced was PBMCs or T cells enriched from blood (not recorded which). These receptors were obtained from a man aged 35 to 55 in a cohort exposed to, infected with or recovered from COVID-19 (not recorded which).

J is TRBJ1-5 and V is TRBV6-5; 12 bases line up with TRBD1. CDR3 size: 14 residues. Looked up from germline, CDR1 is MNHEY and CDR2 is SVGAGI. With V trimmed by 4 bases and J by 7 bases, 2 bases remained unmatched. The DNA for the CDR3 is TGTGCCAGCAGTTGGGACAGGGGGCAGCAGCCCCAGCATTTT. Translated: CASSWDRGQQPQHF.

This chain joins TRBV9 and TRBJ2-3; 8 positions agree with TRBD2. The germline V gene has CDR1 SGDLS and CDR2 YYNGEE. This CDR3 has 15 residues. The ends lost 3 bases at V and 2 bases at J; junction bases unmatched: 5. CDR3 residues: CASSGSGTLTDTQYF. In DNA form, the CDR3 reads TGTGCCAGCAGCGGTAGCGGGACCCTCACAGATACGCAGTATTTT.

CDR3 DNA: TGCGCCAGCAGCGCTAGCGGGAGGGAGTTAGGAGAGCAGTTCTTC. Translating gives CASSASGRELGEQFF. This chain links TRBV5-1 with TRBJ2-1, with 12 bases aligning to TRBD2. J gave up 10 bases and V 4 bases, and 9 bases lay outside the gene matches. Germline CDR1 is SGHRS and CDR2 is YFSETQ. The CDR3 spans 15 residues.

This chain links TRBV19 with TRBJ1-1; a weak D match, TRBD1 (5 bases). V was cut by 10 bases and J by 4 bases, with 19 bases left in between. Germline V gene sequence: CDR1 LNHDA, CDR2 SQIVND (reference sequence). This CDR3 spans 14 amino acids. The CDR3: CATRQGRAFTEAFF. The DNA for the CDR3 is TGTGCCACCCGCCAGGGCAGGGCCTTCACTGAAGCTTTCTTT.

J is TRBJ1-2 and V is TRBV30; D is undetermined. V dropped 4 bases and J dropped 12 bases, with 18 bases sitting between them. Looked up from germline, CDR1 is GTSNPN and CDR2 is SVGIG (reference sequence). The CDR3 runs to 12 residues. CDR3 bases: TGTGCCTGGAACCCCTCGAGTTCCATGAACACCTTC. Amino acid sequence: CAWNPSSSMNTF.

V usage is TRBV10-3 and J usage is TRBJ2-7; 8 bases line up with TRBD1. Germline loops: CDR1 ENHRY, CDR2 SYGVKD. Germline trimming cut 2 bases from V and 5 bases from J; bases unmatched to any gene: 5. The length of the CDR3 is 14 residues. The CDR3 region is CAISETQGDNEQYF. For the CDR3, the DNA is TGTGCCATCAGTGAGACACAGGGGGATAACGAGCAGTACTTC.

The rearrangement links TRBV21-1 to TRBJ1-1; TRBD1 is the table's D call, not checked against the DNA. TRBV21-1 is shown as a pseudogene. This CDR3 spans 14 amino acids. Here the CDR3 reads CASSISTGTGVAFF. CDR3 coding DNA: TGTGCCAGCAGCATTTCTACCGGGACAGGGGTGGCTTTCTTT.

V usage is TRBV2 and J usage is TRBJ1-5, with D maybe TRBD1 (6 bases). Trimming removed 1 base from V and 1 base from J, with 11 bases in between. The germline gives CDR1 SNHLY, CDR2 FYNNEI. The CDR3 spans 16 residues. In DNA form, the CDR3 reads TGTGCCAGCAGTGAAGGTAGAGGACAGAGCAATCAGCCCCAGCATTTT. Amino acid sequence: CASSEGRGQSNQPQHF.

This chain links TRBV7-6 with TRBJ2-5; 7 bases map to TRBD2. After removal of 5 bases from V and 3 bases from J, the junction contained 27 bases not matched to a gene. Germline V CDR1 and CDR2: SGHVS, FNYEAQ. This CDR3 contains 21 residues. The CDR3 DNA is TGTGCCAGCAGCCTCCTGCCCCGGCGTCTCCGACCCGGGACTACCGAAGAGACCCAGTACTTC. This translates into CASSLLPRRLRPGTTEETQYF.

This chain connects TRBV4-1 to TRBJ1-3, with 8 bases lining up with TRBD1. The trim removed 4 bases at V and 0 bases at J, leaving 11 bases unmatched. The germline V gene encodes CDR1 MGHRA and CDR2 YSYEKL. The CDR3 covers 18 residues. CDR3 in amino acids: CASSPSAGTGGSGNTIYF. For the CDR3, the DNA is TGCGCCAGCAGCCCATCTGCGGGGACAGGAGGCTCTGGAAACACCATATATTTT.

This clone has just one count. V is TRBV5-5 and J is TRBJ2-7; TRBD1 aligns across 9 bases. Germline V gene data show CDR1 as SGHKS and CDR2 as YYEKEE (reference sequence). J lost 0 bases, V lost 4 bases, and 2 bases had no gene match. There are 14 residues in the CDR3. CDR3 region: CASSVTGGSYEQYF. Written as DNA, the CDR3 is TGTGCCAGCAGCGTGACAGGGGGCTCCTACGAGCAGTACTTC.

V gene TRBV10-2 combines with J gene TRBJ2-7; TRBD2 matches at 10 bases. Looked up from germline, CDR1 is WSHSY and CDR2 is SAAADI. J lost 3 bases, V lost 7 bases, and 3 bases had no gene match. This CDR3 has 13 residues. The CDR3 loop reads CASNLAGDYEQYF. The CDR3 coding sequence is TGCGCCAGCAATCTAGCGGGGGACTACGAGCAGTACTTC.

V is TRBV5-1 and J is TRBJ1-4; D unresolved. V was clipped by 1 base and J by 2 bases, with 12 bases between them. The CDR3 sequence is 16 residues long. Germline V lookup: CDR1 SGHRS, CDR2 YFSETQ. The CDR3 sequence: CASSLSLRRTNEKLFF. For the CDR3, the DNA is TGCGCCAGCAGCTTGAGCCTCAGGCGCACTAATGAAAAACTGTTTTTT.

The J gene is TRBJ1-6, the V gene TRBV4-1, with 7 bases lining up with TRBD1. Trimming cost V 6 bases and J 8 bases; bases outside gene matches: 4. The CDR3 loop spans 13 amino acids. Looked up from germline, CDR1 is MGHRA and CDR2 is YSYEKL. The CDR3 loop is CASSRGGDSPLHF. CDR3 bases: TGCGCCAGCAGTCGAGGGGGCGATTCACCCCTCCACTTT.

V and J are TRBV28 and TRBJ1-1; D unresolved. Between the trimmed V and J ends, which lost 7 bases and 0 bases, there was a span of 15 bases. Germline CDR1 reads MDHEN; CDR2 reads SYDVKM. The CDR3 consists of 15 residues. CDR3 amino acids: CASTLGGPMNTEAFF. In DNA, the CDR3 is TGTGCCAGCACCTTGGGAGGGCCGATGAACACTGAAGCTTTCTTT.

J is TRBJ2-1 and V is TRBV7-9, with TRBD2 identical over 13 bases. Per the germline V gene, CDR1 is SEHNR and CDR2 is FQNEAQ (reference sequence). V lost 4 bases and J lost 8; bases outside the gene matches: 5. CDR3 length: 15 residues. The chain's CDR3 is CASSSGLAGPYEQFF. The CDR3 DNA reads TGTGCCAGCAGCTCGGGACTAGCGGGACCCTATGAGCAGTTCTTC.

This chain uses TRBV19 with TRBJ2-7; TRBD1 matches at 10 bases. This CDR3 is built from 15 residues. With 5 bases clipped from V and 3 bases from J, the junction kept 7 bases outside the gene matches. Germline V gene lookup returns CDR1 LNHDA and CDR2 SQIVND (reference sequence). CDR3 protein: CASSAYGDRGYEQYF. For the CDR3, the DNA is TGTGCCAGTAGTGCCTATGGGGACAGGGGCTACGAGCAGTACTTC. Using reference TRBV19 and TRBJ2-7 for the parts outside the CDR3, the full variable domain is DGGITQSPKYLFRKEGQNVTLSCEQNLNHDAMYWYRQDPGQGLRLIYYSQIVNDFQKGDIAEGYSVSREKKESFPLTVTSAQKNPTAFYLCASSAYGDRGYEQYFGPGTRLTVT.

The chain employs TRBV5-5 and TRBJ2-5; D remains unclear. With 2 bases removed from V and 5 bases from J, the gap between germline ends came to 13 bases. Germline V lookup: CDR1 SGHKS, CDR2 YYEKEE (reference sequence). This CDR3 is 14 amino acids long. CDR3 sequence reads: CASSFGGPEETQYF. The DNA of the CDR3 is TGTGCCAGCAGCTTCGGCGGCCCGGAGGAGACCCAGTACTTC.

This chain joins TRBV15 and TRBJ1-6; a weak D match, TRBD1 (6 bases). From germline, CDR1 is LNHNV and CDR2 YYDKDF (reference sequence). The CDR3 has 15 residues. V lost 6 bases, J lost 0 bases, and 9 bases lay in between. The CDR3 sequence: CATRQGSSYNSPLHF. The CDR3 DNA sequence: TGTGCCACCAGGCAGGGGAGCTCCTATAATTCACCCCTCCACTTT.

The chain recombines TRBV25-1 with TRBJ1-1; possibly TRBD1 for D (5 bases). The V gene lost 4 bases and the J gene lost 4 bases, with 10 bases spanning the gap. Germline CDR1 MGHDK, CDR2 SYGVNS. This CDR3 has 13 residues. CDR3 sequence (DNA): TGTGCCAGCAGTGCCCAGGGAGGCACTGAAGCTTTCTTT. Translating gives CASSAQGGTEAFF.

The chain is built from TRBV28 and TRBJ2-3; 9 nucleotides agree with TRBD2. The length of the CDR3 is 17 residues. V shed 1 base, J shed 5 bases, and the junction held 10 bases outside the gene matches. Germline lookup yields CDR1 MDHEN and CDR2 SYDVKM. The CDR3 nucleotides are TGTGCCAGCAGTTTATTGGGTAGCGGGAGTGAGAGAGATACGCAGTATTTT. Protein sequence: CASSLLGSGSERDTQYF.

V usage is TRBV3-1 (or the pseudogene TRBV3-2) and J usage is TRBJ2-2; 8 nucleotides match TRBD1. This CDR3 contains 14 residues. CDR1 and CDR2 (germline): LGHDT, YNNKEL (reference sequence). The V segment lost 1 base and the J segment 6 bases; nucleotides outside the gene matches: 1. As DNA, the CDR3 is TGTGCCAGCAGCCAAGGGGACAGGTCCGGGGAGCTGTTTTTT. Protein product: CASSQGDRSGELFF.

This chain links TRBV6-1 with TRBJ1-1; D unclear. Germline V lookup: CDR1 MNHNS, CDR2 SASEGT. CDR3 length: 14 residues. Trimming stripped 1 base from V and 7 bases from J, with 13 bases between. As DNA, the CDR3 is TGTGCCAGCAGTGAAGTACGAGGAAACGGTGAAGCTTTCTTT. It codes for CASSEVRGNGEAFF.

This rearrangement joins TRBV25-1 to TRBJ2-7; tentative D call: TRBD1 (6 bases). V dropped 6 bases and J dropped 0 bases, with 15 bases sitting between them. This CDR3 contains 15 residues. Germline V gene sequence: CDR1 MGHDK, CDR2 SYGVNS. CDR3 nucleotide sequence: TGTGCCAGCAGCGGAGACAGGCGTTTCTCCTACGAGCAGTACTTC. Amino acids: CASSGDRRFSYEQYF.

The V gene is TRBV7-8, the J gene TRBJ2-3; D gene unclear. Trimming took off 5 bases at V and 1 base at J, with 19 bases between the two ends. Germline V CDR1 and CDR2: SGHVS, FQNEAQ. This CDR3 is 17 amino acids long. The CDR3 nucleotides read TGTGCCAGCAGCCCGGTCGCTAGATTGGCGGGCACAGATACGCAGTATTTT. Protein: CASSPVARLAGTDTQYF.

This clone was seen more than once but under ten times. The rearrangement uses TRBV28 and TRBJ1-4; 7 nucleotides agree with TRBD1. Germline values: CDR1 MDHEN, CDR2 SYDVKM. With 8 bases clipped from V and 7 bases from J, the junction kept 10 bases outside the gene matches. The CDR3 contains 14 residues. CDR3 region: CASYETRGSEKLFF. The CDR3 nucleotides are TGTGCCAGCTACGAGACCAGGGGGAGTGAAAAACTGTTTTTT.

This chain connects TRBV29-1 to TRBJ2-3, with TRBD1 matching over 8 bases. Trimming took 7 bases from V and 2 from J; bases not matched to a gene: 8. The CDR3 loop spans 14 amino acids. Germline CDR1 SQVTM, CDR2 ANQGSEA. The CDR3 here is CSAGRQGPTDTQYF. CDR3 coding DNA: TGCAGCGCCGGACGACAGGGGCCCACAGATACGCAGTATTTT.